A single sample is the source of the 9 T cell receptor beta chains below, sequenced in a study of T cell responses to AZD1222 COVID-19 vaccine. The repertoire was sequenced with immunoSEQ multiplex PCR; TCRdb's copy has only in-frame clones and lacks some. The sample has some 190,000 clones; approximately 91% are singletons. The sample consisted of peripheral blood, taken 28 days after the second AZD1222 dose. Receptor source: an adult who received the AZD1222 COVID-19 vaccine.

The chain has TRBV19 and TRBJ2-1; 8 nucleotides match TRBD1. The CDR3 runs to 12 residues. The germline V gene has CDR1 LNHDA and CDR2 SQIVND (reference sequence). With V trimmed by 3 bases and J by 14 bases, 6 bases remained unmatched. This CDR3 reads CASSIAGGQEFF. CDR3 nucleotides: TGTGCCAGTAGTATTGCAGGGGGCCAGGAGTTCTTC.

V gene TRBV18 combines with J gene TRBJ1-6, with D unclear. Germline CDR1 is KGHSH and CDR2 is LQKENI. Deletions cut 6 bases from V and 5 bases from J, with 14 bases between. The CDR3 runs to 15 residues. The CDR3 bases are TGTGCCAGCTCCACGCGTGGGGTGGATAATTCACCCCTCCACTTT. It translates to CASSTRGVDNSPLHF. Full variable domain (rest looked up from reference TRBV18 and TRBJ1-6): NAGVMQNPRHLVRRRGQEARLRCSPMKGHSHVYWYRQLPEEGLKFMVYLQKENIIDESGMPKERFSAEFPKEGPSILRIQQVVRGDSAAYFCASSTRGVDNSPLHFGNGTRLTVT.

The chain combines TRBV28 with TRBJ1-5; possible D gene TRBD1, 5 bases. Trimming cost V 3 bases and J 4 bases, with 13 bases left between them. The CDR3 length is 15 residues. Germline V lookup: CDR1 MDHEN, CDR2 SYDVKM. The CDR3 DNA reads as TGTGCCAGCAGTTTCCTGGCGGGGGGGAATCAGCCCCAGCATTTT. Encoded protein: CASSFLAGGNQPQHF.

The table lists this clone with a count of one. The chain carries TRBV5-4 and TRBJ2-3; 7 nucleotides line up with TRBD1. Germline values: CDR1 SGHNT, CDR2 YYREEE (reference sequence). This CDR3 spans 14 amino acids. V shed 5 bases and J 6 bases; nucleotides not matched to a gene: 9. The CDR3 region is CASSSRQGWDTQYF. CDR3 DNA: TGTGCCAGCAGTTCGCGACAGGGCTGGGATACGCAGTATTTT.

CDR3 in DNA: TGTGCCAGCAGCTTGGGGCACAGCCCCTGGCGGACCGGGGAGCTGTTTTTT. Encoded protein: CASSLGHSPWRTGELFF. This chain joins TRBV5-6 and TRBJ2-2; the D is unclear. Looked up from germline, CDR1 is SGHDT and CDR2 is YYEEEE. V gave up 0 bases and J gave up 5 bases, with 17 bases separating them. The CDR3 contains 17 residues. Supplemented by reference TRBV5-6 and TRBJ2-2, the full variable domain reads DAGVTQSPTHLIKTRGQQVTLRCSPKSGHDTVSWYQQALGQGPQFIFQYYEEEERQRGNFPDRFSGHQFPNYSSELNVNALLLGDSALYLCASSLGHSPWRTGELFFGEGSRLTVL.

V gene TRBV5-1 combines with J gene TRBJ2-1; no clear D gene. Germline values: CDR1 SGHRS, CDR2 YFSETQ. The CDR3 sequence is 14 residues long. Trimming removed 4 bases from V and 0 bases from J, with 8 bases in between. CDR3 nucleotide sequence: TGCGCCAGCAGCCCTGGGGACTCCTACAATGAGCAGTTCTTC. Its translation is CASSPGDSYNEQFF.

The chain has TRBV5-1 and TRBJ1-1; 8 bases align to TRBD1. CDR1 is SGHRS and CDR2 is YFSETQ in the germline V gene. Trimming removed 4 bases from V and 0 bases from J; junction bases left unmatched: 8. CDR3 length: 16 amino acids. The CDR3 region is CASSNLGTGLNTEAFF. The CDR3 DNA follows: TGCGCCAGCAGCAACCTCGGGACAGGTTTGAACACTGAAGCTTTCTTT.

The chain carries TRBV29-1 and TRBJ1-2, with 12 bases fitting TRBD1. The length of the CDR3 is 17 residues. The trim removed 7 bases at V and 1 base at J, leaving 13 bases unmatched. Germline V gene data show CDR1 as SQVTM and CDR2 as ANQGSEA. CDR3 sequence: CSARLGTGGIFNYGYTF. CDR3 nucleotides: TGCAGCGCACGCCTCGGGACAGGGGGCATATTTAACTATGGCTACACCTTC.

The J gene is TRBJ2-1, the V gene TRBV2; TRBD2 matches at 13 bases. The CDR3 sequence is 13 residues long. The ends lost 9 bases at V and 9 bases at J; junction bases unmatched: 5. Germline V gene data show CDR1 as SNHLY and CDR2 as FYNNEI. In DNA form, the CDR3 reads TGTGCCAGTGGACTAGCGGGAGTCAGTGAGCAGTTCTTC. Amino acid sequence: CASGLAGVSEQFF.